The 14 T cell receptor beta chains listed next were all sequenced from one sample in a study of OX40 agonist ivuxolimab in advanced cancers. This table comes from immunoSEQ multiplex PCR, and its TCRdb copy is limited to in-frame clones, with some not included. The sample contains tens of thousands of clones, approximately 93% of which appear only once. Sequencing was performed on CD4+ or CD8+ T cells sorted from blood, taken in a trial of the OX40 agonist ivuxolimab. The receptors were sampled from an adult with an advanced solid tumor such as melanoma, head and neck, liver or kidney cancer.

DNA for the CDR3: TGTGCCAGCAGCTTGGGAACTAGCGGGGGCCGTCAAGAGACCCAGTACTTC. Translation: CASSLGTSGGRQETQYF. The V gene is TRBV7-6, the J gene TRBJ2-5, with 11 bases identical to TRBD2. The V gene end was trimmed by 3 bases and the J gene end by 2 bases; junction bases not matched to a gene: 8. CDR1 is SGHVS and CDR2 is FNYEAQ in the germline V gene. This CDR3 comprises 17 residues.

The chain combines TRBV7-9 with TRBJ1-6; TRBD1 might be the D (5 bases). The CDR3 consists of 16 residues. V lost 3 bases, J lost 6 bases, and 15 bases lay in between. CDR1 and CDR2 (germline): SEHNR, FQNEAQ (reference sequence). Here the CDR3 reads CASSLGTDPRNSPLHF. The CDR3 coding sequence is TGTGCCAGCAGCTTGGGGACGGACCCTCGTAATTCACCCCTCCACTTT.

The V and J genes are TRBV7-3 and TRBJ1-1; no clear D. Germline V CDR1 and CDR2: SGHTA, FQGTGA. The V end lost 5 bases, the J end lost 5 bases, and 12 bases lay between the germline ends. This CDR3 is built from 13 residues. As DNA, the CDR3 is TGTGCCAGCAGCCTCCTCGGCGGGACTGAAGCTTTCTTT. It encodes CASSLLGGTEAFF.

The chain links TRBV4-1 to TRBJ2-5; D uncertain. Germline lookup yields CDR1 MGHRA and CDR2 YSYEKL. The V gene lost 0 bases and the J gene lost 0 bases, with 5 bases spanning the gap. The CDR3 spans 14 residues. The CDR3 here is CASSQDPNQETQYF. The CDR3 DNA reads TGCGCCAGCAGCCAAGATCCAAACCAAGAGACCCAGTACTTC.

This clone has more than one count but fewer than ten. This CDR3 reads CASSLFGAAEDTQYF. The DNA of the CDR3 is TGCGCCAGCAGCCTCTTCGGGGCCGCCGAGGATACGCAGTATTTT. The chain has TRBV5-1 and TRBJ2-3; D possibly uses TRBD1 or TRBD2 (5 bases each). The CDR3 is made up of 15 amino acids. The V end lost 4 bases, the J end lost 6 bases, and 18 bases lay between the germline ends. From germline, CDR1 is SGHRS and CDR2 YFSETQ.

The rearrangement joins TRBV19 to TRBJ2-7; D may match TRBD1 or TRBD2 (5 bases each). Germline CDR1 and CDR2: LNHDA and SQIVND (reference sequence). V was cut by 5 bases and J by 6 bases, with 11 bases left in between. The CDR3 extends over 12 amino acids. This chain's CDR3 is CASSFRDLEQYF. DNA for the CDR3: TGTGCCAGTAGTTTCCGGGACCTCGAGCAGTACTTC. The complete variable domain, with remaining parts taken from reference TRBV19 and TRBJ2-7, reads DGGITQSPKYLFRKEGQNVTLSCEQNLNHDAMYWYRQDPGQGLRLIYYSQIVNDFQKGDIAEGYSVSREKKESFPLTVTSAQKNPTAFYLCASSFRDLEQYFGPGTRLTVT.

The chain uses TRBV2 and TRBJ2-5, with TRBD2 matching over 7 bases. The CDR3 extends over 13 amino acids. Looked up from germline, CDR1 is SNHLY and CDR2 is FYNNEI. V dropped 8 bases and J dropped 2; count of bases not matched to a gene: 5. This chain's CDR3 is CASAGTTQETQYF. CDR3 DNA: TGTGCCAGCGCCGGGACTACACAAGAGACCCAGTACTTC.

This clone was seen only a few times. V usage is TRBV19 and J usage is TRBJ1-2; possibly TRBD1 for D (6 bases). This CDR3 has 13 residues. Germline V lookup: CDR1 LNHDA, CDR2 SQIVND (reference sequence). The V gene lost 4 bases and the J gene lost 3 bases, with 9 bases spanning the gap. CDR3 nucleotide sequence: TGTGCCAGTAGTACGGGGGCATACTATGGCTACACCTTC. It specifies CASSTGAYYGYTF.

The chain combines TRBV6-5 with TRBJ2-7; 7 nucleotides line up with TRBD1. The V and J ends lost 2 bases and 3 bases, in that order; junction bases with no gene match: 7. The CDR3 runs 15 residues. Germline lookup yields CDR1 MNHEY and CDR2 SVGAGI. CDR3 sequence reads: CASSYTGTGVYEQYF. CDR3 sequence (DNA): TGTGCCAGCAGTTACACGGGAACAGGGGTCTACGAGCAGTACTTC.

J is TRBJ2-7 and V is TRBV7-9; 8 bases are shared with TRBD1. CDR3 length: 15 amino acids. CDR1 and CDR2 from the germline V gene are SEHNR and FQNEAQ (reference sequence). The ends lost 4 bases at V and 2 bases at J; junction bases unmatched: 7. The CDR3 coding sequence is TGTGCCAGCAGCTCACCGGACAGGGATCCCTACGAGCAGTACTTC. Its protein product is CASSSPDRDPYEQYF.

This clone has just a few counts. As DNA, the CDR3 is TGTGCCAGTAGTACTGCGGACCTTAATGAAAAACTGTTTTTT. Translated: CASSTADLNEKLFF. The chain links TRBV19 to TRBJ1-4; D remains unclear. The CDR3 consists of 14 residues. Germline values: CDR1 LNHDA, CDR2 SQIVND (reference sequence). V lost 4 bases to trimming and J lost 4 bases, with 10 bases between them.

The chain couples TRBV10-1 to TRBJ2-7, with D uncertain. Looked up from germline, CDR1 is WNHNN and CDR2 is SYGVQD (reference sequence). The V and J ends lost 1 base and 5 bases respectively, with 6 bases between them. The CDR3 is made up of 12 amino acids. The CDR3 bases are TGCGCCAGCAGTGAGTTGGGTCACGAGCAGTACTTC. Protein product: CASSELGHEQYF.

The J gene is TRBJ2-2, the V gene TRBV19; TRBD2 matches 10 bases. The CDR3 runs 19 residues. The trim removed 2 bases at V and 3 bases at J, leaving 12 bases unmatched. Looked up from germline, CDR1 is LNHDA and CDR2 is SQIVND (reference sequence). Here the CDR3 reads CASSILLERGGPDTGELFF. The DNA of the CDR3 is TGTGCCAGTAGTATATTGTTGGAGCGGGGGGGCCCGGACACCGGGGAGCTGTTTTTT.

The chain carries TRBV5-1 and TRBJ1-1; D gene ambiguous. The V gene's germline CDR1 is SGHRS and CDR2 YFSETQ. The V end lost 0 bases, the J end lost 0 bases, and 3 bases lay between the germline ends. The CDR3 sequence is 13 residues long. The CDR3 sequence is CASSLALNTEAFF. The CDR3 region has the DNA TGCGCCAGCAGCTTGGCCTTGAACACTGAAGCTTTCTTT.